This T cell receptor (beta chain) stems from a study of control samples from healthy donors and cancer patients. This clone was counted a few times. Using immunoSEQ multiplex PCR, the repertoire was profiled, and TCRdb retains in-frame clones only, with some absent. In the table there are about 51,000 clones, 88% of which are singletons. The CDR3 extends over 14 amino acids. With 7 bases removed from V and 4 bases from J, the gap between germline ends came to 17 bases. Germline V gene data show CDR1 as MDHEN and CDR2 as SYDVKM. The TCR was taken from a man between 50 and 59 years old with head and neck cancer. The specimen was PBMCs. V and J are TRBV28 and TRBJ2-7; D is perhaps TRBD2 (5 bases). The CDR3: CASNPSAVYYEQYF. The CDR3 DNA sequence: TGTGCCAGCAACCCATCAGCGGTTTATTACGAGCAGTACTTC.